Listed below are T cell receptor beta chains from one sample, sequenced in a study of molecular identifiers for immune sequencing clone quantification. TCRdb re-called the PCR reads with MiXCR, one entry per CDR3 protein. In the table there are 62,000 or so distinct CDR3 sequences, around 18% of which are singletons. Material: naive CD8+ T cells from blood, with Jurkat cell RNA spiked in. These receptors came from a human donor in good health. Some libraries in this study had Jurkat cell RNA spiked in. The CDR3 runs from the conserved cysteine through the conserved F or W. Each record gives: J gene, V gene, CDR3 length, clone size, CDR3 protein. Rows may omit the clone size; those that give it use once, few, many or a size class.

J gene: TRBJ1-1; V gene: TRBV5-6; CDR3 length: 14; clone size: few; CDR3 protein: CASSLENKNTEAFF
J gene: TRBJ2-7; V gene: TRBV12-3/TRBV12-4; CDR3 length: 15; clone size: .; CDR3 protein: CASTEGLAGAYEQYF
J gene: TRBJ2-7; V gene: TRBV7-3; CDR3 length: 15; clone size: many; CDR3 protein: CASSQLAGGMYEQYF
J gene: TRBJ2-3; V gene: TRBV4-1; CDR3 length: 16; clone size: many; CDR3 protein: CASSHRTSGSQDTQYF
J gene: TRBJ2-1; V gene: TRBV30; CDR3 length: 14; clone size: many; CDR3 protein: CAWSTAGSHNEQFF
J gene: TRBJ1-4; V gene: TRBV7-6; CDR3 length: 16; clone size: .; CDR3 protein: CASSSPGEATNEKLFF
J gene: TRBJ1-5; V gene: TRBV27; CDR3 length: 15; clone size: .; CDR3 protein: CASSLSFRSNQPQHF
J gene: TRBJ2-7; V gene: TRBV4-1; CDR3 length: 16; clone size: many; CDR3 protein: CASSLLGTSGSYEQYF
J gene: TRBJ2-3; V gene: TRBV7-9; CDR3 length: 16; clone size: many; CDR3 protein: CASSLGQAGGTDTQYF
J gene: TRBJ2-3; V gene: TRBV11-3; CDR3 length: 13; clone size: many; CDR3 protein: CASSLDIMDTQYF
J gene: TRBJ1-5; V gene: TRBV19; CDR3 length: 14; clone size: many; CDR3 protein: CASSIGTGNQPQHF
J gene: TRBJ2-1; V gene: TRBV6-1; CDR3 length: 15; clone size: .; CDR3 protein: CASSPRARAVNEQFF
J gene: TRBJ2-7; V gene: TRBV7-6; CDR3 length: 13; clone size: many; CDR3 protein: CASSLAWGYEQYF
J gene: TRBJ2-1; V gene: TRBV27; CDR3 length: 14; clone size: .; CDR3 protein: CASSLWQSGNEQFF
J gene: TRBJ2-7; V gene: TRBV7-9; CDR3 length: 15; clone size: many; CDR3 protein: CASSLAPESSYEQYF